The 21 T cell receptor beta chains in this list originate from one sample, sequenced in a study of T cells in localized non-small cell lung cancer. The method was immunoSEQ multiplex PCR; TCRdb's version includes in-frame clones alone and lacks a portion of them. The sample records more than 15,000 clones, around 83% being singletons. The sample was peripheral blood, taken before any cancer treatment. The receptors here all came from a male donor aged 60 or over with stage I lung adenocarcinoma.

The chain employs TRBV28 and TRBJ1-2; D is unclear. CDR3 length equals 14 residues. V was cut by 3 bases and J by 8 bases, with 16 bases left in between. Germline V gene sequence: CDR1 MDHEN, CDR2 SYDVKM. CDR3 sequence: CASSLLPVLDGYTF. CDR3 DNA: TGTGCCAGCAGTTTGTTGCCGGTTCTAGACGGCTACACCTTC.

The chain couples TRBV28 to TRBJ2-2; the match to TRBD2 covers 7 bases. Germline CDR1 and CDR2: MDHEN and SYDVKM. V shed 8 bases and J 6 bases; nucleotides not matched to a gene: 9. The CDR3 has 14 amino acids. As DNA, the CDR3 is TGTGCCAGCCGCGGGACTACTGGCCCCGGGGAGCTGTTTTTT. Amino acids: CASRGTTGPGELFF.

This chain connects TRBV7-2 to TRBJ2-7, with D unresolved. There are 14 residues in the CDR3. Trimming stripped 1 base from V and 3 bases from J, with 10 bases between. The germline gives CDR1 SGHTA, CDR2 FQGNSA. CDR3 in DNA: TGTGCCAGCAGCTTAGGACCGGGTAACTACGAGCAGTACTTC. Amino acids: CASSLGPGNYEQYF.

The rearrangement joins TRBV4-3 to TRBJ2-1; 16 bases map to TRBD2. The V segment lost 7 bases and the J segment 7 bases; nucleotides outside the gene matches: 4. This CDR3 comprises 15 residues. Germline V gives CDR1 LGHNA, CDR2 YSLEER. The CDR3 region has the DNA TGCGCCAGCACGCCGGGACTAGCGGGGGGGAATGAGCAGTTCTTC. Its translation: CASTPGLAGGNEQFF.

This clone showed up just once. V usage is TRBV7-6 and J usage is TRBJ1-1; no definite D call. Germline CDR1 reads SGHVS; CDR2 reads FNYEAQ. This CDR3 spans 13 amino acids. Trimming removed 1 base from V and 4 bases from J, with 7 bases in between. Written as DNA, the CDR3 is TGTGCCAGCAGCTTAGAGGTTGGCACTGAAGCTTTCTTT. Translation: CASSLEVGTEAFF.

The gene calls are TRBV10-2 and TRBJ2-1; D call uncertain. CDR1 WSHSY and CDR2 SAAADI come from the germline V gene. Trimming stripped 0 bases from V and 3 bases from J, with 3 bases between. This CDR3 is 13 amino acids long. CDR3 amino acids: CASSESDYNEQFF. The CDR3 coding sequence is TGCGCCAGCAGTGAGTCTGACTACAATGAGCAGTTCTTC.

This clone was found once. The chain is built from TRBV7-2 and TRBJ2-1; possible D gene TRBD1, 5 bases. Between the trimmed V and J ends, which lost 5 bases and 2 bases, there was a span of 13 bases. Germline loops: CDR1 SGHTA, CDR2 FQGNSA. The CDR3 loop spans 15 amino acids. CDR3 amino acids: CASSPLGLAYNEQFF. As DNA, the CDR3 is TGTGCCAGCAGCCCCTTGGGGCTTGCCTACAATGAGCAGTTCTTC.

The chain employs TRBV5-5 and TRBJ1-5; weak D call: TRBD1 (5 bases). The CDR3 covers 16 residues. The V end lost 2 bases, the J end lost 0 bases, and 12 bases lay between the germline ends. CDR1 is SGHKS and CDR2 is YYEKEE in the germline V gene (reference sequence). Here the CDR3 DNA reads TGTGCCAGCAGCTTTGACCGAACAGGTAGCAATCAGCCCCAGCATTTT. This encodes CASSFDRTGSNQPQHF.

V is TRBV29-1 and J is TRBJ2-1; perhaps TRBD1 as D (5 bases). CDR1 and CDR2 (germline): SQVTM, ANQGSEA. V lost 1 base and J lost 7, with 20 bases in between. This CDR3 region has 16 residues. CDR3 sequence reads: CSVEGEQGPSRNEQFF. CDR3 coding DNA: TGCAGCGTTGAAGGTGAGCAGGGCCCCTCACGGAATGAGCAGTTCTTC.

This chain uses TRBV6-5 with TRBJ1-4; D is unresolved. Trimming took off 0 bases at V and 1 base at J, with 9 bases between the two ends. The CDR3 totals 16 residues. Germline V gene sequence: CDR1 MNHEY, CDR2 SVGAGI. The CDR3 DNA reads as TGTGCCAGCAGTTACTCGATAGGGAGAACTAATGAAAAACTGTTTTTT. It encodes CASSYSIGRTNEKLFF.

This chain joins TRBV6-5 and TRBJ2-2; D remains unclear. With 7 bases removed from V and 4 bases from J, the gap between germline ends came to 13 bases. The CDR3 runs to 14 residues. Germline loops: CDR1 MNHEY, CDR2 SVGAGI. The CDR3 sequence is CASTLRSSTGELFF. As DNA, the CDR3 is TGTGCCAGCACCCTACGAAGCAGCACCGGGGAGCTGTTTTTT.

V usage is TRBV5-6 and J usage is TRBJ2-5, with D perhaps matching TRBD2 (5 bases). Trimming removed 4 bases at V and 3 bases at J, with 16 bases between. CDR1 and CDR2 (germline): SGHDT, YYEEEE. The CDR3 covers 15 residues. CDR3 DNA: TGTGCCAGCAGCCCTCCCGCGGGTCTAAAAGAGACCCAGTACTTC. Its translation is CASSPPAGLKETQYF.

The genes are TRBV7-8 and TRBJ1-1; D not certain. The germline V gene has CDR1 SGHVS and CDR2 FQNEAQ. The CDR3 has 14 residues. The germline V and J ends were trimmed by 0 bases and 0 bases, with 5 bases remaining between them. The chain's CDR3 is CASSLAGMNTEAFF. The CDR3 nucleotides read TGTGCCAGCAGCTTAGCGGGGATGAACACTGAAGCTTTCTTT.

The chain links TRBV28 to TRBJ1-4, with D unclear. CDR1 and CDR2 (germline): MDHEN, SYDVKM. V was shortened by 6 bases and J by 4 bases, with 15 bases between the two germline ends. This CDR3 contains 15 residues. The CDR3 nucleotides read TGTGCCAGCAGCTCTGCCGCCCGGGGTAATGAAAAACTGTTTTTT. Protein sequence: CASSSAARGNEKLFF.

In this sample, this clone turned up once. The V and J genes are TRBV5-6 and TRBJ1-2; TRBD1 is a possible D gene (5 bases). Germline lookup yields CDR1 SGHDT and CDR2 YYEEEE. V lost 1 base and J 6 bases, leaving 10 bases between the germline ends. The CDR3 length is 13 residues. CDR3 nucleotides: TGTGCCAGCAGCTTGTGGGGCCTTGATGGCTACACCTTC. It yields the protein CASSLWGLDGYTF.

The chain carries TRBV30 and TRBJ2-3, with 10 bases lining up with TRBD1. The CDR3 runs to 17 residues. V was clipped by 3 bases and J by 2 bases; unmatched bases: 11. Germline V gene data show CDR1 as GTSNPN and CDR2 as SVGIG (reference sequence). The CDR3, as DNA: TGTGCCTGGAGGCGGGGGACAGGGGTCCGATCCACAGATACGCAGTATTTT. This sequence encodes CAWRRGTGVRSTDTQYF. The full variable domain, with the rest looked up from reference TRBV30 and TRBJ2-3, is SQTIHQWPATLVQPVGSPLSLECTVEGTSNPNLYWYRQAAGRGLQLLFYSVGIGQISSEVPQNLSASRPQDRQFILSSKKLLLSDSGFYLCAWRRGTGVRSTDTQYFGPGTRLTVL.

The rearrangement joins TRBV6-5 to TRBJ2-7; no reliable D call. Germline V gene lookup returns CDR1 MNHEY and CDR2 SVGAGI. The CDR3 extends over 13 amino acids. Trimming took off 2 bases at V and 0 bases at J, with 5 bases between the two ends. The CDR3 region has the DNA TGTGCCAGCAGTTACAAAGGCTCCTACGAGCAGTACTTC. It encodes CASSYKGSYEQYF.

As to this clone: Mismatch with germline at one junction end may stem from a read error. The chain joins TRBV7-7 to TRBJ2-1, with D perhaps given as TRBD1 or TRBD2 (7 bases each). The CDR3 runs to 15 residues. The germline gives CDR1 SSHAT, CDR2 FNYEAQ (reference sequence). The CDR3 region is CASSLDRDYHNEQFF. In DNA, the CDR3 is TGTGCTAGCAGCCTCGACAGGGACTACCACAATGAGCAGTTCTTC.

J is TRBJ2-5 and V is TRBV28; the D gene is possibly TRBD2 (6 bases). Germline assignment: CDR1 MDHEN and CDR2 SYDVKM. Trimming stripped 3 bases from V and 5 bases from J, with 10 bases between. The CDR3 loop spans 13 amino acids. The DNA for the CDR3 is TGTGCCAGCAGTTTGACGGGAGCTGAGACCCAGTACTTC. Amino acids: CASSLTGAETQYF. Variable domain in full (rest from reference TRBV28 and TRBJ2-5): DVKVTQSSRYLVKRTGEKVFLECVQDMDHENMFWYRQDPGLGLRLIYFSYDVKMKEKGDIPEGYSVSREKKERFSLILESASTNQTSMYLCASSLTGAETQYFGPGTRLLVL.

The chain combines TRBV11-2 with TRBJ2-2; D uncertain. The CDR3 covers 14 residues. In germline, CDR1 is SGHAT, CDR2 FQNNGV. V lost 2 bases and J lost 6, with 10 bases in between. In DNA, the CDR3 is TGTGCCAGCAGCTTAAACGGACGGGCCGGGGAGCTGTTTTTT. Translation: CASSLNGRAGELFF.

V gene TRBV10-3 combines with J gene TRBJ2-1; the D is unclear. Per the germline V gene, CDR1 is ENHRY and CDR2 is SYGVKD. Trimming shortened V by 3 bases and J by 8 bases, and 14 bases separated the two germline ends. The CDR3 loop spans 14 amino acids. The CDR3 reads CAISERNQRHEQFF. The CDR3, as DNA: TGTGCCATCAGTGAACGAAACCAAAGGCATGAGCAGTTCTTC.